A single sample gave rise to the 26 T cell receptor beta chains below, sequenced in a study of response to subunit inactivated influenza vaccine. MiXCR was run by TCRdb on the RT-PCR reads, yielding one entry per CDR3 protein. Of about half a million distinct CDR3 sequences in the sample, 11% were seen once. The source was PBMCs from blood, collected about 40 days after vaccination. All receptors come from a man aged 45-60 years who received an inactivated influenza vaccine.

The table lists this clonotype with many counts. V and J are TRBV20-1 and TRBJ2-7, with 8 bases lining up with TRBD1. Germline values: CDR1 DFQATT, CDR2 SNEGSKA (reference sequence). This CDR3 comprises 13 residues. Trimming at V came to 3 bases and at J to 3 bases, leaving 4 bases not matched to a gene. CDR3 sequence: CSARTGVNYEQYF. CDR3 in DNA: TGCAGTGCTAGGACAGGGGTCAACTACGAGCAGTACTTC.

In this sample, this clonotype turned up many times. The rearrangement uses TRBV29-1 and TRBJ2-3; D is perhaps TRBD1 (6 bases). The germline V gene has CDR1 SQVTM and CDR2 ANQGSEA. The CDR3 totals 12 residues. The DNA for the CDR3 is TGCGGGGGCGTTACTAGCACAGATACGCAGTATTTT. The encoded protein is CGGVTSTDTQYF.

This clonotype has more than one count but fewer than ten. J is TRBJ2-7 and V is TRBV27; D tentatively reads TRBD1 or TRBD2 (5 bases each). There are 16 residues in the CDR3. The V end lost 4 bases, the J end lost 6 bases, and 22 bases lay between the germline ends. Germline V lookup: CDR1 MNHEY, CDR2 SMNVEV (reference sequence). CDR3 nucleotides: TGTGCCAGCAGTTCAAGGACGGACGGGACGAGGTTCGAGCAGTACTTC. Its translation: CASSSRTDGTRFEQYF.

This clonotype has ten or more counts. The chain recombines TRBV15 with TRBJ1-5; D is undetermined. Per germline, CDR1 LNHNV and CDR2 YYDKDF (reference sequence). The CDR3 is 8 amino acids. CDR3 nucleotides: TGTAGCAATCAGCCCCAGCATTTT. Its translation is CSNQPQHF.

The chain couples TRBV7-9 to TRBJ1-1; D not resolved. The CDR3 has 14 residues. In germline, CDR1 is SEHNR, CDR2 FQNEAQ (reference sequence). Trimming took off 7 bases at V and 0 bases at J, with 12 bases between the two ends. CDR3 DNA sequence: TGTGCCAGCACTGTCGCCGGGGTGAACACTGAAGCTTTCTTT. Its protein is CASTVAGVNTEAFF.

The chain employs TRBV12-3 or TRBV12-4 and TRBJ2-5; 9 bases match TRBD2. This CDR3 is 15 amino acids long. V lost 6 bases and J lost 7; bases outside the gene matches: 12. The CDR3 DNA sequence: TGTGCCAGCAGGCTAGCGGGGAGCGCCCCCGGGACCCAGTACTTC. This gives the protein CASRLAGSAPGTQYF.

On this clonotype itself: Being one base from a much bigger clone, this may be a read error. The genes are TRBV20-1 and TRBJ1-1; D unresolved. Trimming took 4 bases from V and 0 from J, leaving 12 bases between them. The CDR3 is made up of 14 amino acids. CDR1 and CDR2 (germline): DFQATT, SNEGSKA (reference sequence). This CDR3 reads CSATTIQLNTEAFF. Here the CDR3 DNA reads TGCAGTGCTACAACTATACAACTGAACACTGAAGCTTTCTTT.

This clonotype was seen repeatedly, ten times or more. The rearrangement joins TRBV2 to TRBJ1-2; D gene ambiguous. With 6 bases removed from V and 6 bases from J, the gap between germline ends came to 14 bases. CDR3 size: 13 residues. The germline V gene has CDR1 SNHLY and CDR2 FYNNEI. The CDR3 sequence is CASRVTGSDGYTF. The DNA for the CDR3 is TGTGCCAGCAGGGTAACCGGGAGCGATGGCTACACCTTC.

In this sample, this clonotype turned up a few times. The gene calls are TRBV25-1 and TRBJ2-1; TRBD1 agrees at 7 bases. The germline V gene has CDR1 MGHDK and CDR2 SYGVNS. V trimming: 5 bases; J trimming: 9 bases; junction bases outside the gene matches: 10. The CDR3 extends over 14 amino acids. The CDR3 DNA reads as TGTGCCAGCAGTCATCTGACAGGGTATGGTGAGCAGTTCTTC. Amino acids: CASSHLTGYGEQFF.

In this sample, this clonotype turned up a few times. The CDR3 reads CASSWRTGPDTQYF. The CDR3 DNA reads as TGTGCCAGCAGTTGGCGGACAGGGCCAGATACGCAGTATTTT. This chain links TRBV7-2 with TRBJ2-3, with 8 bases identical to TRBD1. V was pared by 6 bases and J by 4 bases, with 6 bases of the junction left unmatched. Germline V gene data show CDR1 as SGHTA and CDR2 as FQGNSA. This CDR3 region has 14 residues.

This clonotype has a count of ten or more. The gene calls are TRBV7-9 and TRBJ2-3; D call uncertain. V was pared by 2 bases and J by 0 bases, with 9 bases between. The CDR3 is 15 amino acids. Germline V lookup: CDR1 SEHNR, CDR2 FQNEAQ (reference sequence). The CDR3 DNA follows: TGTGCCAGCAGCTTACGGGCAGAGAGCACAGATACGCAGTATTTT. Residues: CASSLRAESTDTQYF.

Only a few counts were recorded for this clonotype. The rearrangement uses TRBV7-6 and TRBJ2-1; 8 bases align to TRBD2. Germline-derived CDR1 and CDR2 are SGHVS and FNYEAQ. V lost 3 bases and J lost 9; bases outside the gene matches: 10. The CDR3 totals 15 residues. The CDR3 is CASSFPGLEGGEQFF. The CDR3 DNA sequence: TGTGCCAGCAGCTTCCCGGGACTAGAGGGGGGTGAGCAGTTCTTC.

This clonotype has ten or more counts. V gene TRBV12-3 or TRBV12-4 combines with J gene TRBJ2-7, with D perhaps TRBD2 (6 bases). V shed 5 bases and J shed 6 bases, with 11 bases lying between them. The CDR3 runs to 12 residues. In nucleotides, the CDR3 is TGTGCCAGCAGTGTCCGCGGGGTCGAGCAGTACTTC. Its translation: CASSVRGVEQYF.

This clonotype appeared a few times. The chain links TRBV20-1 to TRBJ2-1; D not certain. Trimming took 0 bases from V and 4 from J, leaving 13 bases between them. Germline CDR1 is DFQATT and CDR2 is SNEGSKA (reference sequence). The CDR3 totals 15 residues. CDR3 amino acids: CSARDLGHPYNEQFF. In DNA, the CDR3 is TGCAGTGCTAGAGATCTTGGCCATCCGTACAATGAGCAGTTCTTC.

CDR3 bases: TGTGCCAGCAGCGTAGCCCCCCAGGGCACAGATACGCAGTATTTT. This gives the protein CASSVAPQGTDTQYF. V gene TRBV9 combines with J gene TRBJ2-3; D is undetermined. This CDR3 is built from 15 residues. Trimming removed 0 bases from V and 1 base from J, with 9 bases in between. Germline V gene data show CDR1 as SGDLS and CDR2 as YYNGEE.

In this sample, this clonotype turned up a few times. The CDR3 sequence: CASSLAVTPSYEQYF. CDR3 DNA sequence: TGTGCCAGCAGCTTAGCGGTCACCCCCTCCTACGAGCAGTACTTC. The V and J genes are TRBV7-2 and TRBJ2-7; D not certain. The CDR3 loop spans 15 amino acids. Per the germline V gene, CDR1 is SGHTA and CDR2 is FQGNSA. V was clipped by 0 bases and J by 0 bases, with 9 bases between them. The full variable domain, rest sourced from reference TRBV7-2 and TRBJ2-7, is GAGVSQSPSNKVTEKGKDVELRCDPISGHTALYWYRQSLGQGLEFLIYFQGNSAPDKSGLPSDRFSAERTGGSVSTLTIQRTQQEDSAVYLCASSLAVTPSYEQYFGPGTRLTVT.

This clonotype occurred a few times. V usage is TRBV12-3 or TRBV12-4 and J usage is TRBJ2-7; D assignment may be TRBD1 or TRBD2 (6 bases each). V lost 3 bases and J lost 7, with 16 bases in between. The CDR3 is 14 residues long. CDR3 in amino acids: CASSFGGPAWEQYF. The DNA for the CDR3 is TGTGCCAGCAGTTTCGGGGGCCCGGCCTGGGAGCAGTACTTC.

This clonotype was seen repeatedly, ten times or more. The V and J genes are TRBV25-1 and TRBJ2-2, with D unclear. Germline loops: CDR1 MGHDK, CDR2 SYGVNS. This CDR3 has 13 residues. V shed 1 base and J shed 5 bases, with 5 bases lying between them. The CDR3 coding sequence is TGTGCCAGCAGTGAATGGGGAACCGGGGAGCTGTTTTTT. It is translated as CASSEWGTGELFF.

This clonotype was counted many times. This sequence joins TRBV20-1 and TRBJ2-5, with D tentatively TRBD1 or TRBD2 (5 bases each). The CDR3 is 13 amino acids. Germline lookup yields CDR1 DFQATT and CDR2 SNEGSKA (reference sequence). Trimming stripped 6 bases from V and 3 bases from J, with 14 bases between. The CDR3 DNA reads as TGCAGTGCCCGCCGGGACCCTAAAGAGACCCAGTACTTC. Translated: CSARRDPKETQYF.

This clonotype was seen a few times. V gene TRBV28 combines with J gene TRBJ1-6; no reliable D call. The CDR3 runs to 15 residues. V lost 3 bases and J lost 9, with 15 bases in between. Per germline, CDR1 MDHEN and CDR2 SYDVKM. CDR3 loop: CASSFRPNRGSPLHF. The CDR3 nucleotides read TGTGCCAGCAGTTTTCGACCAAATCGGGGTTCACCCCTCCACTTT.

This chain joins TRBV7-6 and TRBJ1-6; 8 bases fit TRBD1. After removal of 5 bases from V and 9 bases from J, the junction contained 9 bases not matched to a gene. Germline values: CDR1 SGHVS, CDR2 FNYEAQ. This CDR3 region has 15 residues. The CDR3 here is CASSLGQGETSPLHF. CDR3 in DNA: TGTGCCAGCAGCCTAGGACAGGGAGAGACTTCACCCCTCCACTTT.

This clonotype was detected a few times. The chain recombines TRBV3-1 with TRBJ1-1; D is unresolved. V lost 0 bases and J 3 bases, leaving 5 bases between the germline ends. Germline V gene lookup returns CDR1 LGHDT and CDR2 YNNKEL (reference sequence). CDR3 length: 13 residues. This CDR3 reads CASSQEGYTEAFF. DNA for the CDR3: TGTGCCAGCAGCCAAGAGGGTTACACTGAAGCTTTCTTT.

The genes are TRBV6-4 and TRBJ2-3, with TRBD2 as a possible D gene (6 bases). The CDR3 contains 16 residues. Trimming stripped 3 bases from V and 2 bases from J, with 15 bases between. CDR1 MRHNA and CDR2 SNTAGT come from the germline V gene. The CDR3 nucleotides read TGTGCCAGCAGTGATTTGAGGCGGGGCTACACAGATACGCAGTATTTT. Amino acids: CASSDLRRGYTDTQYF.

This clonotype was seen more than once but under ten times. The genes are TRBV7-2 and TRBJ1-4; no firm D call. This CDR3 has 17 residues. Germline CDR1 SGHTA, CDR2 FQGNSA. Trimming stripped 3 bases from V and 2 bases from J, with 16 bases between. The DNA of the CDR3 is TGTGCCAGCAGCTTTTCGGCCACGCGCGGTACTAATGAAAAACTGTTTTTT. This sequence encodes CASSFSATRGTNEKLFF.

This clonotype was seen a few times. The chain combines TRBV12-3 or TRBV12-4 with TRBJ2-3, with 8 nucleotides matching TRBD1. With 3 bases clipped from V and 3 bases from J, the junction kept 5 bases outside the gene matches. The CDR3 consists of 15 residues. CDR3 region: CASSFTGGRTDTQYF. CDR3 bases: TGTGCCAGCAGTTTTACAGGGGGGAGGACAGATACGCAGTATTTT.

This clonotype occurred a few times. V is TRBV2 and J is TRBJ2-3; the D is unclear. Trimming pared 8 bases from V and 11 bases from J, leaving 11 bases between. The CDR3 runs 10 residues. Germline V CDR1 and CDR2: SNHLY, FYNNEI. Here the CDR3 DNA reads TGTGCCAGCCAGTTAAGTAGGCAGTATTTT. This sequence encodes CASQLSRQYF.